The 15 T cell receptor beta chains below come from one sample, sequenced in a study of OX40 agonist ivuxolimab in advanced cancers. Repertoires were generated with immunoSEQ multiplex PCR, while TCRdb's copy carries only in-frame clones and drops some. The sample shows roughly 61,000 clones, roughly 88% of them seen only once. The sample in question was CD4+ or CD8+ T cells sorted from blood, obtained in a trial of the OX40 agonist ivuxolimab. The receptors derive from an adult with an advanced solid tumor such as melanoma, head and neck, liver or kidney cancer.

V is TRBV28 and J is TRBJ1-4, with D uncertain. There are 17 residues in the CDR3. V was cut by 3 bases and J by 3 bases, with 17 bases left in between. Per germline, CDR1 MDHEN and CDR2 SYDVKM. The CDR3 protein is CASSLPPAGMANEKLFF. The DNA of the CDR3 is TGTGCCAGCAGTTTGCCCCCGGCGGGGATGGCTAATGAAAAACTGTTTTTT. Based on the CDR3 plus reference TRBV28 and TRBJ1-4, the full variable domain is DVKVTQSSRYLVKRTGEKVFLECVQDMDHENMFWYRQDPGLGLRLIYFSYDVKMKEKGDIPEGYSVSREKKERFSLILESASTNQTSMYLCASSLPPAGMANEKLFFGSGTQLSVL.

The chain uses TRBV5-1 and TRBJ2-1; 13 bases are shared with TRBD2. The CDR3 runs to 15 residues. The J segment lost 9 bases and the V segment lost 2 bases, leaving 5 bases of the junction unmatched. Germline CDR1 reads SGHRS; CDR2 reads YFSETQ. Written as DNA, the CDR3 is TGCGCCAGCAGCTTTTGGACTAGCGGGAGAGGTGAGCAGTTCTTC. Translating gives CASSFWTSGRGEQFF.

V usage is TRBV15 and J usage is TRBJ1-2; possibly TRBD1 for D (5 bases). Trimming took off 5 bases at V and 2 bases at J, with 18 bases between the two ends. The CDR3 is 16 residues long. In germline, CDR1 is LNHNV, CDR2 YYDKDF (reference sequence). CDR3: CATSRGGEQSNYGYTF. The CDR3 DNA sequence: TGTGCCACCAGCCGGGGAGGGGAACAGTCGAACTATGGCTACACCTTC.

CDR3 in amino acids: CASAGQAYQPQHF. In DNA form, the CDR3 reads TGTGCCAGCGCGGGACAGGCATATCAGCCCCAGCATTTT. The V call is TRBV6-1, the J call TRBJ1-5; the match to TRBD1 covers 8 bases. The CDR3 is 13 residues long. Trimming removed 8 bases from V and 5 bases from J; junction bases left unmatched: 5. Per germline, CDR1 MNHNS and CDR2 SASEGT.

This sequence joins TRBV29-1 and TRBJ1-3, with D tentatively TRBD1 (5 bases). CDR3 length: 15 residues. Germline assignment: CDR1 SQVTM and CDR2 ANQGSEA. The V gene lost 7 bases and the J gene lost 0 bases, with 16 bases spanning the gap. In DNA form, the CDR3 reads TGCAGCGCCGGGCCAGGGCCCATCTCTGGAAACACCATATATTTT. It encodes CSAGPGPISGNTIYF.

V usage is TRBV6-5 and J usage is TRBJ1-1; D might be TRBD1 (5 bases). Germline CDR1 and CDR2: MNHEY and SVGAGI. CDR3 length equals 15 residues. V dropped 5 bases and J dropped 0 bases, with 13 bases sitting between them. The CDR3 region is CASSPTTDMNTEAFF. CDR3 in DNA: TGTGCCAGCAGTCCTACGACAGACATGAACACTGAAGCTTTCTTT.

This clone was recorded a few times. The V gene is TRBV4-1, the J gene TRBJ2-7, with 7 bases fitting TRBD1. CDR1 is MGHRA, CDR2 YSYEKL, per germline. Unmatched junction bases numbered 5, after V lost 1 base and J lost 2 bases. The CDR3 runs to 15 residues. The DNA of the CDR3 is TGCGCCAGCAGCCAAGGACAGGGCGGTACCTACGAGCAGTACTTC. This translates into CASSQGQGGTYEQYF.

J is TRBJ1-2 and V is TRBV19; TRBD1 might be the D (6 bases). The V end was cut by 3 bases, the J end by 5 bases, with 16 bases between. The CDR3 is 15 residues long. Germline V gives CDR1 LNHDA, CDR2 SQIVND (reference sequence). The CDR3 DNA reads TGTGCCAGTAGTATTGGAATAGGACAGCCTTATGGCTACACCTTC. This codes for CASSIGIGQPYGYTF.

CDR3 DNA sequence: TGCAGCGTTGAAAGGGGACTTAACACTGAAGCTTTCTTT. Amino acids: CSVERGLNTEAFF. The rearrangement links TRBV29-1 to TRBJ1-1; D possibly corresponds to TRBD1 (5 bases). The V and J ends lost 2 bases and 2 bases respectively, with 9 bases between them. Germline V gives CDR1 SQVTM, CDR2 ANQGSEA. The CDR3 extends over 13 amino acids.

This sequence joins TRBV27 and TRBJ1-1, with TRBD1 identical over 7 bases. The V gene end was trimmed by 3 bases and the J gene end by 10 bases; junction bases not matched to a gene: 8. This CDR3 comprises 13 residues. In germline, CDR1 is MNHEY, CDR2 SMNVEV (reference sequence). The CDR3 DNA sequence: TGTGCCAGCAGTTTCCCGGGGACAGCCCCAGCTTTCTTT. It encodes CASSFPGTAPAFF.

The chain is built from TRBV18 and TRBJ1-2; 8 nucleotides align to TRBD1. V shed 3 bases, J shed 6 bases, and the junction held 6 bases outside the gene matches. The CDR3 sequence is 14 residues long. Germline CDR1 and CDR2: KGHSH and LQKENI. The CDR3 DNA reads TGTGCCAGCTCACCCAGGACAGGGACGGATGGCTACACCTTC. Protein sequence: CASSPRTGTDGYTF.

This clone is a singleton in its sample. This sequence joins TRBV9 and TRBJ2-6; unclear D gene. This CDR3 region has 14 residues. Trimming removed 0 bases at V and 2 bases at J, with 3 bases between. Germline CDR1 is SGDLS and CDR2 is YYNGEE. CDR3 DNA sequence: TGTGCCAGCAGCGTAGCCCCTGGGGCCAACGTCCTGACTTTC. This gives the protein CASSVAPGANVLTF.

This chain connects TRBV6-5 to TRBJ2-1; possibly TRBD1 or TRBD2 for D (5 bases each). Trimming took off 0 bases at V and 0 bases at J, with 9 bases between the two ends. Germline CDR1 reads MNHEY; CDR2 reads SVGAGI. The CDR3 extends over 16 amino acids. The CDR3 here is CASSYSGVGSYNEQFF. CDR3 DNA: TGTGCCAGCAGTTACTCGGGGGTTGGCTCCTACAATGAGCAGTTCTTC.

This clone is termed medium-sized. This rearrangement joins TRBV28 to TRBJ1-1; D ambiguous. Germline V gene lookup returns CDR1 MDHEN and CDR2 SYDVKM. The CDR3 covers 16 residues. The ends were cut back, 5 bases at V and 3 bases at J, with 19 bases in the middle. CDR3 nucleotide sequence: TGTGCCAGCAGTGTCCAGAAGGGAGGGTTCGACACTGAAGCTTTCTTT. It translates to CASSVQKGGFDTEAFF.

J is TRBJ2-5 and V is TRBV10-2, with D possibly being TRBD1 or TRBD2 (6 bases each). The CDR3 is 13 residues long. V lost 3 bases to trimming and J lost 5 bases, with 10 bases between them. CDR1 is WSHSY and CDR2 is SAAADI in the germline V gene. Here the CDR3 reads CASSDSGAETQYF. The CDR3 DNA follows: TGCGCCAGCAGTGACTCGGGGGCCGAGACCCAGTACTTC.